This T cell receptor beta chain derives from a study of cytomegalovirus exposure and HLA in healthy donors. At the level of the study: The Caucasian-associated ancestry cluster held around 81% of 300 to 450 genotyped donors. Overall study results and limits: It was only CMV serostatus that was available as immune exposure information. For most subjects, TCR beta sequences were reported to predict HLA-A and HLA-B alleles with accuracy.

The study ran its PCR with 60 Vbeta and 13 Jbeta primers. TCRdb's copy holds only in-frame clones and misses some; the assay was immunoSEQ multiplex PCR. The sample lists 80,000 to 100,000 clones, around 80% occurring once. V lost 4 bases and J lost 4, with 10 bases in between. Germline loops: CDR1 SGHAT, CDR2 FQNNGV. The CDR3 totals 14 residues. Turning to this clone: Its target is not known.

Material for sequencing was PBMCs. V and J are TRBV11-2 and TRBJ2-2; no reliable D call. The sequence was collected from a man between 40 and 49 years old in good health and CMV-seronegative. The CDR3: CASSSGSGTGELFF. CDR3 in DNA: TGTGCCAGCAGCTCCGGTTCAGGCACCGGGGAGCTGTTTTTT.